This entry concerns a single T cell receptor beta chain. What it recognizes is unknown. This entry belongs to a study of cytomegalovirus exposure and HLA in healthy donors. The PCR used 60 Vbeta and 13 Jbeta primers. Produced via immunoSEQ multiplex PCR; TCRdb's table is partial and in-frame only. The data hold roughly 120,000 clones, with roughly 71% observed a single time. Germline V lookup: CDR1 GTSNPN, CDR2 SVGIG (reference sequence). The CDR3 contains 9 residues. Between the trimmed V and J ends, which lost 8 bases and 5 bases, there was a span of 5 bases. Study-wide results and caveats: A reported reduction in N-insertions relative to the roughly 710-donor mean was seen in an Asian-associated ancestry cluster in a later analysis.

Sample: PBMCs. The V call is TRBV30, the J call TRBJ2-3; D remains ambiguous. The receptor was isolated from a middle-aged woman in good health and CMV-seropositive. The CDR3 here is CAAGDTQYF. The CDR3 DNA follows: TGTGCCGCCGGAGATACGCAGTATTTT.